The rows below give T cell receptor beta chains drawn from one sample of a study of blood T cell repertoires in COVID-19. Using immunoSEQ multiplex PCR, the repertoire was profiled, and TCRdb retains in-frame clones only, with some absent. The table lists under 350,000 clones, about 85% of them singletons. The sequenced sample was peripheral blood. These receptors originate from a man younger than 35 with active or convalescent COVID-19. CDR3s include the opening cysteine and the closing phenylalanine or tryptophan. Fields, in order: CDR3 protein, CDR3 DNA, clone size, V gene, D gene, CDR3 length, J gene. D genes are given only for firm matches. Clone size is shown for a subset of rows, as once, few, many or a class of expanded clone.

CDR3 protein: CASTTTLGGYGYTF
CDR3 DNA: TGTGCCAGCACTACGACATTGGGGGGCTATGGCTACACCTTC
clone size: NA
V gene: TRBV3-1/TRBV3-2
D gene: NA
CDR3 length: 14
J gene: TRBJ1-2

CDR3 protein: CASSQVRSATDEQFF
CDR3 DNA: TGTGCCAGCAGCCAAGTAAGGAGCGCAACGGATGAGCAGTTCTTC
clone size: NA
V gene: TRBV4-2
D gene: NA
CDR3 length: 15
J gene: TRBJ2-1

CDR3 protein: CASRRQGAGDTQYF
CDR3 DNA: TGTGCCAGCAGGAGGCAGGGGGCAGGGGATACGCAGTATTTT
clone size: NA
V gene: TRBV6-5
D gene: TRBD1
CDR3 length: 14
J gene: TRBJ2-3

CDR3 protein: CASSQFRGIEAFF
CDR3 DNA: TGTGCCAGCTCACAATTCCGGGGAATAGAGGCTTTCTTT
clone size: once
V gene: TRBV6-5
D gene: NA
CDR3 length: 13
J gene: TRBJ1-1

CDR3 protein: CASLRGQDTNGYTF
CDR3 DNA: TGTGCCAGCCTGCGGGGGCAGGATACGAATGGCTACACCTTC
clone size: NA
V gene: TRBV6-5
D gene: NA
CDR3 length: 14
J gene: TRBJ1-2

CDR3 protein: CASGGSGRETEAFF
CDR3 DNA: TGTGCCAGTGGGGGGTCGGGGAGGGAGACTGAAGCTTTCTTT
clone size: NA
V gene: TRBV19
D gene: NA
CDR3 length: 14
J gene: TRBJ1-1

CDR3 protein: CASSESGSMNTEAFF
CDR3 DNA: TGTGCCAGCAGTGAATCGGGGAGCATGAACACTGAAGCTTTCTTT
clone size: NA
V gene: TRBV6-1
D gene: NA
CDR3 length: 15
J gene: TRBJ1-1

CDR3 protein: CASSLGLAGFFEQYF
CDR3 DNA: TGTGCCAGCAGCTTAGGTCTAGCGGGCTTTTTTGAGCAGTACTTC
clone size: NA
V gene: TRBV7-2
D gene: TRBD2
CDR3 length: 15
J gene: TRBJ2-7

CDR3 protein: CATQERTGAFF
CDR3 DNA: TGTGCCACCCAGGAAAGGACAGGGGCTTTCTTT
clone size: NA
V gene: TRBV2
D gene: TRBD1
CDR3 length: 11
J gene: TRBJ1-1

CDR3 protein: CASSTHAGGDWYNSPLHF
CDR3 DNA: TGTGCCAGCAGCACCCACGCTGGGGGGGATTGGTATAATTCACCCCTCCACTTT
clone size: NA
V gene: TRBV2
D gene: NA
CDR3 length: 18
J gene: TRBJ1-6

CDR3 protein: CASSKLDGPAGGYTF
CDR3 DNA: TGTGCCAGCTCAAAGCTCGACGGACCTGCGGGTGGCTACACCTTC
clone size: NA
V gene: TRBV18
D gene: NA
CDR3 length: 15
J gene: TRBJ1-2

CDR3 protein: CASSAGQGDYNEQFF
CDR3 DNA: TGTGCCAGCAGCGCGGGACAGGGTGACTACAATGAGCAGTTCTTC
clone size: NA
V gene: TRBV7-3
D gene: TRBD1
CDR3 length: 15
J gene: TRBJ2-1

CDR3 protein: CASRAGLSTDTQYF
CDR3 DNA: TGTGCCAGCAGGGCGGGATTGAGCACAGATACGCAGTATTTT
clone size: NA
V gene: TRBV2
D gene: NA
CDR3 length: 14
J gene: TRBJ2-3

CDR3 protein: CASTWTGGASEQFF
CDR3 DNA: TGTGCCAGCACCTGGACGGGGGGGGCTTCTGAGCAGTTCTTC
clone size: NA
V gene: TRBV6-6
D gene: TRBD2
CDR3 length: 14
J gene: TRBJ2-1

CDR3 protein: CASSLADRPDEQYF
CDR3 DNA: TGCGCCAGCAGCTTGGCCGACAGGCCCGACGAGCAGTACTTC
clone size: NA
V gene: TRBV5-1
D gene: NA
CDR3 length: 14
J gene: TRBJ2-7

CDR3 protein: CASSPGGITDTQYF
CDR3 DNA: TGTGCCAGCAGCCCCGGGGGTATCACAGATACGCAGTATTTT
clone size: NA
V gene: TRBV5-4
D gene: NA
CDR3 length: 14
J gene: TRBJ2-3

CDR3 protein: CASSLSITDTQYF
CDR3 DNA: TGCGCCAGCAGCTTGAGCATCACAGATACGCAGTATTTT
clone size: NA
V gene: TRBV5-1
D gene: NA
CDR3 length: 13
J gene: TRBJ2-3

CDR3 protein: CASRSPLGQRRTGELFF
CDR3 DNA: TGTGCCAGCAGATCCCCCCTGGGGCAGCGAAGAACCGGGGAGCTGTTTTTT
clone size: NA
V gene: TRBV2
D gene: NA
CDR3 length: 17
J gene: TRBJ2-2

CDR3 protein: CASRTGFQPQHF
CDR3 DNA: TGTGCCAGCAGGACAGGGTTTCAGCCCCAGCATTTT
clone size: NA
V gene: TRBV12-3/TRBV12-4
D gene: TRBD1
CDR3 length: 12
J gene: TRBJ1-5

CDR3 protein: CASSVGGTGPYEQYF
CDR3 DNA: TGTGCCAGCAGCGTAGGGGGGACAGGGCCCTACGAGCAGTACTTC
clone size: NA
V gene: TRBV9
D gene: TRBD1
CDR3 length: 15
J gene: TRBJ2-7

CDR3 protein: CATKTSGDLDEQFF
CDR3 DNA: TGTGCCACTAAGACTAGCGGGGACCTGGATGAGCAGTTCTTC
clone size: NA
V gene: TRBV15
D gene: TRBD2
CDR3 length: 14
J gene: TRBJ2-1